Shown below are 16 T cell receptor beta chains from a single sample sequenced in a study of T cell responses to AZD1222 COVID-19 vaccine. The assay was immunoSEQ multiplex PCR, and TCRdb's table has in-frame clones only and misses some. In the table there are 100,000 to 150,000 clones, around 87% of which are singletons. The material sequenced was peripheral blood, taken on day 0 of AZD1222 vaccination. These receptors originate from an adult in good health.

This chain connects TRBV27 to TRBJ1-6; D is undetermined. The germline gives CDR1 MNHEY, CDR2 SMNVEV (reference sequence). The V end lost 5 bases, the J end lost 0 bases, and 5 bases lay between the germline ends. This CDR3 spans 14 amino acids. The CDR3 region is CASSAYSYNSPLHF. The CDR3 coding sequence is TGTGCCAGCAGTGCCTACTCCTATAATTCACCCCTCCACTTT.

The chain carries TRBV5-5 and TRBJ1-2; D perhaps matches TRBD1 (6 bases). The V end lost 4 bases, the J end lost 8 bases, and 15 bases lay between the germline ends. Germline V lookup: CDR1 SGHKS, CDR2 YYEKEE (reference sequence). The CDR3 is made up of 13 amino acids. CDR3 sequence: CASSPGGRGGYTF. The DNA for the CDR3 is TGTGCCAGCAGCCCCGGGGGGCGAGGGGGCTACACCTTC.

This chain joins TRBV2 and TRBJ1-2; 7 positions match TRBD1. The CDR3 consists of 14 residues. The J segment lost 4 bases and the V segment lost 3 bases, leaving 5 bases of the junction unmatched. From germline, CDR1 is SNHLY and CDR2 FYNNEI. The CDR3 region is CASSDSGTVYGYTF. CDR3 DNA sequence: TGTGCCAGCAGTGATAGCGGGACAGTCTATGGCTACACCTTC.

The DNA of the CDR3 is TGTGCCACCAGCAGAGGCCCCCTAGCGGGAGACGGGGAGCAGTTCTTC. Amino acids: CATSRGPLAGDGEQFF. The rearrangement links TRBV15 to TRBJ2-1; 10 bases line up with TRBD2. Per germline, CDR1 LNHNV and CDR2 YYDKDF (reference sequence). This CDR3 has 16 amino acids. The V and J ends lost 1 base and 10 bases, in that order; junction bases with no gene match: 10. The full variable domain, completed using reference TRBV15 and TRBJ2-1, is DAMVIQNPRYQVTQFGKPVTLSCSQTLNHNVMYWYQQKSSQAPKLLFHYYDKDFNNEADTPDNFQSRRPNTSFCFLDIRSPGLGDTAMYLCATSRGPLAGDGEQFFGPGTRLTVL.

The chain employs TRBV9 and TRBJ2-2; D might be TRBD1 (6 bases). Germline V gene sequence: CDR1 SGDLS, CDR2 YYNGEE. V shed 1 base and J shed 5 bases, with 9 bases lying between them. The CDR3 has 14 amino acids. CDR3 nucleotide sequence: TGTGCCAGCAGCGTAAGAGGGGGTACCGGGGAGCTGTTTTTT. This encodes CASSVRGGTGELFF.

This clone was seen more than once but under ten times. The V and J genes are TRBV27 and TRBJ2-1; D is tentatively TRBD1 or TRBD2 (6 bases each). V was pared by 6 bases and J by 2 bases, with 14 bases between. Germline values: CDR1 MNHEY, CDR2 SMNVEV (reference sequence). This CDR3 is 15 amino acids long. The CDR3 protein is CASSPMEGAYNEQFF. The CDR3 nucleotides read TGTGCCAGCAGCCCTATGGAGGGGGCCTACAATGAGCAGTTCTTC.

The genes are TRBV7-8 and TRBJ1-2; 7 bases are shared with TRBD1. This CDR3 is built from 14 residues. Per the germline V gene, CDR1 is SGHVS and CDR2 is FQNEAQ. The junction had 7 bases not matched to a gene; V was cut back by 3 bases and J by 6 bases. This CDR3 reads CASSFNRGSDGYTF. The CDR3 DNA reads TGTGCCAGCAGCTTCAACAGGGGCAGTGATGGCTACACCTTC. Filled out from reference TRBV7-8 and TRBJ1-2, the complete variable domain reads GAGVSQSPRYKVAKRGQDVALRCDPISGHVSLFWYQQALGQGPEFLTYFQNEAQLDKSGLPSDRFFAERPEGSVSTLKIQRTQQEDSAVYLCASSFNRGSDGYTFGSGTRLTVV.

The chain recombines TRBV4-2 with TRBJ1-1; a weak D match, TRBD1 (6 bases). Deletions cut 1 base from V and 6 bases from J, with 12 bases between. CDR3 length: 14 residues. Germline V lookup: CDR1 LGHNA, CDR2 YNFKEQ. The CDR3 DNA follows: TGTGCCAGCAGCCAAGTAGGGGGGGGAGCTGAAGCTTTCTTT. This encodes CASSQVGGGAEAFF.

The CDR3 region has the DNA TGTGCCAGTATGGGGGGAGATAGCAATCAGCCCCAGCATTTT. Residues: CASMGGDSNQPQHF. The rearrangement joins TRBV19 to TRBJ1-5; D is possibly TRBD1 (5 bases). The CDR3 has 14 residues. V was clipped by 7 bases and J by 0 bases, with 10 bases between them. Germline V lookup: CDR1 LNHDA, CDR2 SQIVND (reference sequence). Using reference TRBV19 and TRBJ1-5 for the parts outside the CDR3, the full variable domain is DGGITQSPKYLFRKEGQNVTLSCEQNLNHDAMYWYRQDPGQGLRLIYYSQIVNDFQKGDIAEGYSVSREKKESFPLTVTSAQKNPTAFYLCASMGGDSNQPQHFGDGTRLSIL.

This clone was picked up one time. This sequence joins TRBV6-5 and TRBJ2-3, with D possibly being TRBD2 (6 bases). The V end lost 4 bases, the J end lost 1 base, and 9 bases lay between the germline ends. The germline V gene has CDR1 MNHEY and CDR2 SVGAGI. The CDR3 runs 14 residues. The CDR3 protein is CASSWGDGTDTQYF. The CDR3 DNA sequence: TGTGCCAGCAGTTGGGGGGACGGCACAGATACGCAGTATTTT.

This chain connects TRBV18 to TRBJ1-1; D might be TRBD1 (5 bases). Trimming pared 1 base from V and 3 bases from J, leaving 9 bases between. Germline V gives CDR1 KGHSH, CDR2 LQKENI. This CDR3 comprises 14 residues. The CDR3 nucleotides read TGTGCCAGCTCACCACTTAAGGGGTACACTGAAGCTTTCTTT. It specifies CASSPLKGYTEAFF.

The chain carries TRBV4-2 and TRBJ1-2; D is possibly TRBD1 (5 bases). There are 16 residues in the CDR3. The germline gives CDR1 LGHNA, CDR2 YNFKEQ. With 3 bases removed from V and 4 bases from J, the gap between germline ends came to 18 bases. The CDR3 loop is CASSHPPGGSGYGYTF. Written as DNA, the CDR3 is TGTGCCAGCAGCCATCCCCCGGGGGGTTCGGGCTATGGCTACACCTTC.

This clone was seen a handful of times. This chain links TRBV19 with TRBJ1-2; D ambiguous. Germline V gene lookup returns CDR1 LNHDA and CDR2 SQIVND (reference sequence). The V and J ends lost 9 bases and 0 bases respectively, with 11 bases between them. The length of the CDR3 is 13 residues. CDR3 loop: CASRWGSNYGYTF. The CDR3 nucleotides are TGTGCCAGCAGATGGGGATCTAACTATGGCTACACCTTC.

The J gene is TRBJ2-5, the V gene TRBV2, with 7 positions matching TRBD1. Trimming at V came to 5 bases and at J to 5 bases, leaving 11 bases not matched to a gene. This CDR3 is 15 amino acids long. CDR1 is SNHLY and CDR2 is FYNNEI in the germline V gene. The CDR3 region is CASSPDLRGPETQYF. The CDR3 coding sequence is TGTGCCAGCAGTCCCGACCTTAGGGGGCCCGAGACCCAGTACTTC.

The chain employs TRBV5-1 and TRBJ1-6; D is unresolved. Germline-derived CDR1 and CDR2 are SGHRS and YFSETQ. Trimming pared 0 bases from V and 7 bases from J, leaving 8 bases between. The CDR3 is 14 amino acids. CDR3 nucleotide sequence: TGCGCCAGCAGCTTGGCCTTTGGAAATTCACCCCTCCACTTT. Protein product: CASSLAFGNSPLHF.

The genes are TRBV5-1 and TRBJ2-7; 7 bases are a match to TRBD2. The V gene end was trimmed by 4 bases and the J gene end by 3 bases; junction bases not matched to a gene: 1. The germline gives CDR1 SGHRS, CDR2 YFSETQ. CDR3 length: 12 amino acids. This CDR3 reads CASSGTNYEQYF. The CDR3 DNA reads as TGCGCCAGCAGCGGGACTAACTACGAGCAGTACTTC.